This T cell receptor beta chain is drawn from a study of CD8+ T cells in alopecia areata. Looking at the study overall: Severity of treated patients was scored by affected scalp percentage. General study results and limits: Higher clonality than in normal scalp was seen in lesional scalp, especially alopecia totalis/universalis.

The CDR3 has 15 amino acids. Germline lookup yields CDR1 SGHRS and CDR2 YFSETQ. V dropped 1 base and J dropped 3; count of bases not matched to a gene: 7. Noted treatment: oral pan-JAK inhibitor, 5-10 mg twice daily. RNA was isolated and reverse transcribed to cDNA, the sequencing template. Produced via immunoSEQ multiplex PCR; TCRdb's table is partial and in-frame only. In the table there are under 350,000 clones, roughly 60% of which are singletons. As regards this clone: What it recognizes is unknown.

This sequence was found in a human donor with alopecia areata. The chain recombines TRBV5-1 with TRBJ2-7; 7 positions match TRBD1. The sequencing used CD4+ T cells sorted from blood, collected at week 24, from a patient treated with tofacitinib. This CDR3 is CASSLQPGQFYEQYF. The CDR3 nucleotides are TGCGCCAGCAGCTTGCAGCCGGGACAGTTCTACGAGCAGTACTTC.